These 18 T cell receptor beta chains came from one sample sequenced in a study of shared clonotypes between healthy human individuals (dated by TCRdb to the early 2020s). To prepare the library, the immunoSEQ multiplex PCR assay was applied. The clones in this table, taken by TCRdb from immuneACCESS, are in-frame only. Not every clone is retained; where verified, under half of the shortfall comes from an unresolved V gene, and the cause of the rest is unknown. The table for this sample lists under 2,500,000 clones; nearly 97% of them were counted only once. The top ten clonotypes cover 0.13% of the sample. The specimen sequenced was naive CD4+ T cells sorted from blood. Taken with the paper, the label for cell subset or site translates to: CD45RA+ positively selected. The receptors shown here come from a man aged 18 to 35 in good health.

This sequence joins TRBV5-6 and TRBJ2-7, with a weak D call TRBD1 (7 bases). V was pared by 1 base and J by 4 bases, with 15 bases between. The CDR3 has 15 residues. Per germline, CDR1 SGHDT and CDR2 YYEEEE. DNA for the CDR3: TGTGCCAGCAGCTTGTACGACAGGGAGGTATACGAGCAGTACTTC. Amino acid sequence: CASSLYDREVYEQYF.

The table lists this clone with a count of one. This chain connects TRBV4-1 to TRBJ2-1; weak D call: TRBD2 (6 bases). V shed 0 bases and J shed 4 bases, with 16 bases lying between them. There are 17 residues in the CDR3. The V gene's germline CDR1 is MGHRA and CDR2 YSYEKL. CDR3 DNA sequence: TGCGCCAGCAGCCAAGATCCTGAGGACTACTTATACAATGAGCAGTTCTTC. It codes for CASSQDPEDYLYNEQFF.

This rearrangement joins TRBV10-2 to TRBJ2-7, with TRBD1 matching 9 bases. CDR1 and CDR2 (germline): WSHSY, SAAADI. This CDR3 comprises 15 residues. After removal of 0 bases from V and 6 bases from J, the junction contained 6 bases not matched to a gene. The DNA for the CDR3 is TGCGCCAGCAGTGAGTCTACAGGGGGCTGGAGCGAGCAGTACTTC. This sequence encodes CASSESTGGWSEQYF.

This clone came up once. The V call is TRBV5-8, the J call TRBJ2-2, with D possibly being TRBD2 (5 bases). Germline values: CDR1 SGHTS, CDR2 YDEGEE. V was trimmed by 4 bases and J by 7 bases, leaving 8 bases between them. This CDR3 is 12 amino acids long. In DNA, the CDR3 is TGTGCCAGCAGCGGGAGATTCGGGGAGCTGTTTTTT. Protein sequence: CASSGRFGELFF.

J is TRBJ1-2 and V is TRBV5-6, with D possibly matching TRBD1 (5 bases). CDR1 SGHDT and CDR2 YYEEEE come from the germline V gene. V was clipped by 4 bases and J by 9 bases, with 19 bases between them. This CDR3 contains 14 residues. CDR3 nucleotide sequence: TGTGCCAGCAGCCTGGGGCTACGGGGTCCGCGCTACACCTTC. It is translated as CASSLGLRGPRYTF.

The chain has TRBV7-2 and TRBJ2-1, with D possibly matching TRBD2 (6 bases). CDR1 SGHTA and CDR2 FQGNSA come from the germline V gene. The CDR3 consists of 15 residues. Trimming took off 6 bases at V and 3 bases at J, with 15 bases between the two ends. CDR3: CASRHPGLYYNEQFF. DNA for the CDR3: TGTGCCAGCAGACACCCGGGACTTTACTACAATGAGCAGTTCTTC.

The V call is TRBV18, the J call TRBJ1-1, with D possibly TRBD1 on 5 matching bases. The CDR3 runs to 14 residues. Germline CDR1 reads KGHSH; CDR2 reads LQKENI. Trimming shortened V by 0 bases and J by 3 bases, and 8 bases separated the two germline ends. This CDR3 is CASSPPMGDTEAFF. CDR3 coding DNA: TGTGCCAGCTCACCACCGATGGGGGACACTGAAGCTTTCTTT.

The chain is built from TRBV4-1 and TRBJ1-6; D might be TRBD1 (6 bases). The CDR3 covers 15 residues. V was shortened by 1 base and J by 7 bases, with 11 bases between the two germline ends. Per germline, CDR1 MGHRA and CDR2 YSYEKL. DNA of the CDR3: TGCGCCAGCAGCCAAGTGGACAGCGGAAATTCACCCCTCCACTTT. It is translated as CASSQVDSGNSPLHF.

This clone has only one observation. The sample contains more than one DNA sequence encoding this CDR3. This chain uses TRBV6-5 with TRBJ2-7; 10 bases line up with TRBD1. With 4 bases clipped from V and 0 bases from J, the junction kept 3 bases outside the gene matches. The CDR3 has 15 residues. Germline-derived CDR1 and CDR2 are MNHEY and SVGAGI. The CDR3 is CASSSRTGGSYEQYF. The CDR3 region has the DNA TGTGCCAGCAGTTCCCGGACAGGGGGCTCCTACGAGCAGTACTTC.

This chain links TRBV5-1 with TRBJ2-7, with TRBD1 matching 9 bases. After removal of 3 bases from V and 2 bases from J, the junction contained 6 bases not matched to a gene. The CDR3 runs to 15 residues. Germline V gene lookup returns CDR1 SGHRS and CDR2 YFSETQ. The CDR3: CASSWEGTGPYEQYF. CDR3 sequence (DNA): TGCGCCAGCAGCTGGGAAGGGACAGGGCCCTACGAGCAGTACTTC.

The rearrangement uses TRBV5-4 and TRBJ2-7; D perhaps matches TRBD1 (6 bases). V shed 0 bases and J shed 1 base, with 14 bases lying between them. The CDR3 contains 16 residues. Per germline, CDR1 SGHNT and CDR2 YYREEE (reference sequence). The CDR3 DNA sequence: TGTGCCAGCAGCTTGGGGCACCCAGGGACATCCTACGAGCAGTACTTC. Protein: CASSLGHPGTSYEQYF.

The chain has TRBV28 and TRBJ2-4, with 7 bases identical to TRBD1. The CDR3 has 13 residues. CDR1 MDHEN and CDR2 SYDVKM come from the germline V gene. V lost 5 bases and J lost 6; bases outside the gene matches: 4. The CDR3 sequence is CASSRQGLNIQYF. CDR3 DNA: TGTGCCAGCAGTCGACAGGGTTTAAACATTCAGTACTTC.

The V call is TRBV5-5, the J call TRBJ2-7; 8 nucleotides align to TRBD1. This CDR3 is built from 13 residues. With 4 bases clipped from V and 7 bases from J, the junction kept 7 bases outside the gene matches. CDR1 SGHKS and CDR2 YYEKEE come from the germline V gene (reference sequence). CDR3 in amino acids: CASSPGQGWEQYF. DNA for the CDR3: TGTGCCAGCAGCCCAGGACAGGGTTGGGAGCAGTACTTC.

V is TRBV20-1 and J is TRBJ2-7; D remains ambiguous. This CDR3 contains 11 residues. Germline assignment: CDR1 DFQATT and CDR2 SNEGSKA (reference sequence). Trimming stripped 1 base from V and 6 bases from J, with 7 bases between. CDR3 in amino acids: CSARAPGEQYF. In DNA form, the CDR3 reads TGCAGTGCTAGAGCGCCCGGCGAGCAGTACTTC.

The J gene is TRBJ1-3, the V gene TRBV4-3; D not resolved. The ends were cut back, 0 bases at V and 0 bases at J, with 3 bases in the middle. Germline V gives CDR1 LGHNA, CDR2 YSLEER. The CDR3 runs to 14 residues. CDR3 in amino acids: CASSQEASGNTIYF. As DNA, the CDR3 is TGCGCCAGCAGCCAAGAGGCCTCTGGAAACACCATATATTTT.

This clone appeared a single time. The V gene is TRBV21-1, the J gene TRBJ2-5; TRBD1, the table's D call, was not compared with the DNA. TRBV21-1 is labeled a pseudogene. The CDR3 has 16 residues. CDR3 region: CASSKGEQGPKETQYF. In nucleotides, the CDR3 is TGTGCCAGCAGCAAAGGTGAACAGGGACCCAAAGAGACCCAGTACTTC.

The V and J genes are TRBV5-1 and TRBJ1-1, with unresolved D. The CDR3 is made up of 14 amino acids. Trimming pared 3 bases from V and 5 bases from J, leaving 14 bases between. Germline-derived CDR1 and CDR2 are SGHRS and YFSETQ. The CDR3 nucleotides are TGCGCCAGCAGCTCCCAGTGGGGTAAAACTGAAGCTTTCTTT. This gives the protein CASSSQWGKTEAFF.

This chain connects TRBV2 to TRBJ1-5; D uncertain. With 4 bases removed from V and 6 bases from J, the gap between germline ends came to 10 bases. In germline, CDR1 is SNHLY, CDR2 FYNNEI. The CDR3 length is 13 residues. The CDR3 DNA reads TGTGCCAGCAGTGGGATCGTGGGTCAGCCCCAGCATTTT. This encodes CASSGIVGQPQHF. The full variable domain, its missing parts supplied by reference TRBV2 and TRBJ1-5, is EPEVTQTPSHQVTQMGQEVILRCVPISNHLYFYWYRQILGQKVEFLVSFYNNEISEKSEIFDDQFSVERPDGSNFTLKIRSTKLEDSAMYFCASSGIVGQPQHFGDGTRLSIL.